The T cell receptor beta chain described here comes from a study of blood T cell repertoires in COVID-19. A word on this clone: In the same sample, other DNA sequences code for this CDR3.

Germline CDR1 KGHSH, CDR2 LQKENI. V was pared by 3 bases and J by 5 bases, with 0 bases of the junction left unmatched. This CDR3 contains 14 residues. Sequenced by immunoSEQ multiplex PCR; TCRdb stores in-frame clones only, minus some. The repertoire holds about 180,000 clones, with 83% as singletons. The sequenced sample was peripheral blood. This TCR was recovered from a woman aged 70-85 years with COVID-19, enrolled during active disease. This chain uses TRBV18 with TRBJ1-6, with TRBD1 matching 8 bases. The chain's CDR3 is CASSPTGDNSPLHF. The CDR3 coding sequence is TGTGCCAGCTCACCGACAGGGGATAATTCACCCCTCCACTTT.